These 12 T cell receptor beta chains share one sample of origin, sequenced in a study of sequential checkpoint blockade in melanoma. Stated treatment: randomized to nivolumab then ipilimumab (arm A) or the reverse (arm B). The assay was immunoSEQ multiplex PCR, and TCRdb's table has in-frame clones only and misses some. The data contain 5,500 to 8,000 clones, about 84% of them singletons. Material: CD8+ T cells sorted from blood (inferred from file names), obtained from a patient given nivolumab and ipilimumab in sequence. The receptors stem from a human donor with melanoma.

The genes are TRBV2 and TRBJ2-5; no reliable D call. Per the germline V gene, CDR1 is SNHLY and CDR2 is FYNNEI. The CDR3 has 14 residues. The V and J ends lost 3 bases and 6 bases respectively, with 14 bases between them. CDR3 sequence reads: CASSDEVRGKTQYF. CDR3 DNA sequence: TGTGCCAGCAGTGATGAGGTCCGAGGAAAGACCCAGTACTTC.

The gene calls are TRBV5-6 and TRBJ2-7; 7 bases align to TRBD1. This CDR3 contains 13 residues. The trim removed 3 bases at V and 7 bases at J, leaving 7 bases unmatched. The germline CDR1 and CDR2 sequences are SGHDT and YYEEEE. In DNA form, the CDR3 reads TGTGCCAGCAGCTGGGGGACAGTATGGGAGCAGTACTTC. This codes for CASSWGTVWEQYF.

The rearrangement links TRBV19 to TRBJ2-7; 7 bases are shared with TRBD1. Trimming removed 6 bases from V and 6 bases from J; junction bases left unmatched: 5. The CDR3 has 12 amino acids. From germline, CDR1 is LNHDA and CDR2 SQIVND (reference sequence). This CDR3 reads CASSLTGFEQYF. The CDR3, as DNA: TGTGCCAGTAGCCTGACAGGGTTCGAGCAGTACTTC.

This rearrangement joins TRBV7-9 to TRBJ2-5; D gene unclear. The V end was cut by 4 bases, the J end by 1 base, with 16 bases between. The V gene's germline CDR1 is SEHNR and CDR2 FQNEAQ (reference sequence). CDR3 length: 16 residues. DNA for the CDR3: TGTGCCAGCAGCTCAAACGCGGCTAGGAGCCAAGAGACCCAGTACTTC. Translation gives CASSSNAARSQETQYF.

This clone came up a few times. This chain uses TRBV9 with TRBJ2-1; maybe TRBD2 (6 bases). The CDR3 spans 14 residues. Trimming stripped 0 bases from V and 5 bases from J, with 9 bases between. Germline-derived CDR1 and CDR2 are SGDLS and YYNGEE. For the CDR3, the DNA is TGTGCCAGCAGCGTAGGGGGGGACCACAATGAGCAGTTCTTC. This translates into CASSVGGDHNEQFF.

The chain combines TRBV4-3 with TRBJ2-7, with D uncertain. Germline V gene data show CDR1 as LGHNA and CDR2 as YSLEER. Trimming took 1 base from V and 4 from J, leaving 14 bases between them. This CDR3 contains 15 residues. CDR3 in amino acids: CASSQGSAPPYEQYF. The CDR3 DNA reads TGCGCCAGCAGCCAAGGGAGCGCCCCTCCTTACGAGCAGTACTTC.

This clone has only one observation. This chain joins TRBV4-1 and TRBJ2-7; 7 bases align to TRBD1. The CDR3 extends over 15 amino acids. CDR1 is MGHRA and CDR2 is YSYEKL in the germline V gene. V was clipped by 3 bases and J by 2 bases; unmatched bases: 7. The CDR3 region is CASSQSGTETYEQYF. As DNA, the CDR3 is TGCGCCAGCAGCCAGTCCGGGACAGAGACCTACGAGCAGTACTTC.

This clone was seen a handful of times. The chain has TRBV6-4 and TRBJ2-1; 10 nucleotides align to TRBD1. The CDR3 spans 15 residues. CDR1 is MRHNA, CDR2 SNTAGT, per germline. The junction had 4 bases not matched to a gene; V was cut back by 4 bases and J by 4 bases. The CDR3 DNA sequence: TGTGCCAGCAGTGCTGGGACAGGGGAATACAATGAGCAGTTCTTC. Protein product: CASSAGTGEYNEQFF.

The chain has TRBV27 and TRBJ1-1; weak D call: TRBD1 (6 bases). The germline V gene has CDR1 MNHEY and CDR2 SMNVEV (reference sequence). The CDR3 length is 16 residues. The V end lost 4 bases, the J end lost 1 base, and 16 bases lay between the germline ends. CDR3 sequence reads: CASSSVGAPGNTEAFF. Here the CDR3 DNA reads TGTGCCAGCAGTTCAGTGGGGGCTCCTGGGAACACTGAAGCTTTCTTT.

This clone was found once. The chain joins TRBV4-1 to TRBJ1-2; no clear D. V gave up 0 bases and J gave up 4 bases, with 12 bases separating them. CDR1 and CDR2 from the germline V gene are MGHRA and YSYEKL. CDR3 size: 15 residues. The CDR3 loop reads CASSQDSRSLYGYTF. The CDR3 DNA is TGCGCCAGCAGCCAAGATAGCCGGTCGCTCTATGGCTACACCTTC.

This clone turned up a few times. The chain has TRBV9 and TRBJ1-2; TRBD1 might be the D (6 bases). This CDR3 is 12 amino acids long. Germline V gene sequence: CDR1 SGDLS, CDR2 YYNGEE. Trimming cost V 0 bases and J 14 bases, with 14 bases left between them. As DNA, the CDR3 is TGTGCCAGCAGCGTAGGCTCGGGACAAAGGACCTTC. Translating gives CASSVGSGQRTF.

This rearrangement joins TRBV19 to TRBJ1-5; no clear D gene. V lost 3 bases and J 0 bases, leaving 12 bases between the germline ends. Per the germline V gene, CDR1 is LNHDA and CDR2 is SQIVND (reference sequence). The CDR3 runs to 16 residues. DNA for the CDR3: TGTGCCAGTAGTATGAGGCAGTCCTATAGCAATCAGCCCCAGCATTTT. Translation: CASSMRQSYSNQPQHF.